A selection of T cell receptor beta chains follows, all from one sample in a study of blood T cells in healthy people across ages. MiXCR, applied by TCRdb to the 5' RACE reads, yields one record per CDR3 protein. The data show about 930,000 distinct CDR3 sequences, with 25% to 30% seen just once and roughly a tenth held by the top ten. These data were also reused for a study on T cells of mothers and their children.

Sample: blood. The receptors here all came from a woman aged 35 to 49 in good health. Both conserved end residues are part of each CDR3. A D gene is named only where the DNA matches it firmly. Clone size is stated in some rows and not others, as once, few, many or a class when expanded.

d_call	cdr3_length	v_call	clone_size	j_call	cdr3_nt	cdr3_aa
TRBD1	15	TRBV20-1	many	TRBJ1-2	TGCAGTGCTAGAGGGGACAGGGGATCTAACTATGGCTACACCTTC	CSARGDRGSNYGYTF
-	12	TRBV11-2	many	TRBJ2-5	TGTGCCAGCAGCTCCGGACTTGAGACCCAGTACTTC	CASSSGLETQYF
TRBD2	17	TRBV12-3/TRBV12-4	many	TRBJ2-1	TGTGCCAGCAGTTTAGCGTGGTCGGCTAGCGGCCACAATGAGCAGTTCTTC	CASSLAWSASGHNEQFF
TRBD2	14	TRBV7-2	-	TRBJ2-3	TGTGCCAGCAGCTCTCAGGGAAGAGCGGGGGGGCTTGTATTT	CASSSQGRAGGLVF
-	16	TRBV29-1	-	TRBJ1-2	TGCAGCGTTGAAGACGAAGCCCCAAGGTGGGCCTATGGCTACACCTTC	CSVEDEAPRWAYGYTF
TRBD1	13	TRBV20-1	few	TRBJ2-7	TGCAGTGCTAGAGGAGGGACAGGGTACGAGCAGTACTTC	CSARGGTGYEQYF
-	16	TRBV9	many	TRBJ2-7	TGTGCCAGCAGCCTCGCAGCAGGGTGGGGCTCCTACGAGCAGTACTTC	CASSLAAGWGSYEQYF
-	12	TRBV5-6	-	TRBJ2-5	TGTGCCAGCACCAGACCTGGGGAGACCCAGTACTTC	CASTRPGETQYF
TRBD2	13	TRBV12-3/TRBV12-4	few	TRBJ2-1	TGTGCCAGCAGTTTAAAAGGCGGGGGACCCCGGTTCTTC	CASSLKGGGPRFF
-	14	TRBV15	many	TRBJ2-3	TGTGCCACCAGCAGAGACTTGCCCACAGATACGCAGTATTTT	CATSRDLPTDTQYF
TRBD1	14	TRBV12-3/TRBV12-4	many	TRBJ1-2	TGTGCCAGCAGTACTCGACAGGGATCCTATGGCTACACCTTC	CASSTRQGSYGYTF
TRBD2	16	TRBV11-2	many	TRBJ2-4	TGTGCCAGCAGCGGGACTAGCGGACTAGCCAAAAACATTCAGTACTTC	CASSGTSGLAKNIQYF
-	14	TRBV4-1	-	TRBJ1-1	TGCGCCAGCAGCCAAGAATGGCCAGGGGCCAACGCTTTCTTT	CASSQEWPGANAFF
TRBD1	14	TRBV27	many	TRBJ2-2	TGTGCCAGCAGCCCAGGGGGCTTTACCGGGGAGCTGTTTTTT	CASSPGGFTGELFF
-	12	TRBV27	-	TRBJ2-7	TGTGCCAGCAGCGGGGTTCGATACGAGCAGTACTTC	CASSGVRYEQYF
-	15	TRBV5-1	-	TRBJ2-5	TGCGCCAGCAGCTTGCCAGGGAGTACTAAAGAGACCCAGTACTTC	CASSLPGSTKETQYF
-	11	TRBV7-8	few	TRBJ2-5	TGTGCCAGCAGCTTAGCGACCGAGCGGTACTTC	CASSLATERYF
-	13	TRBV2	-	TRBJ2-3	TGTGCCAGCAGTAGGGCCCTCACAGATACGCAGTATTTT	CASSRALTDTQYF
TRBD1	15	TRBV18	-	TRBJ2-7	TGTGCCAGCTCGCCCCCGGACAGGGTGGGCTACGAGCAGTACTTC	CASSPPDRVGYEQYF
-	15	TRBV9	-	TRBJ2-5	TGTGCCAGCAGCGTAGACGGGACTGATGAGGAGACCCAGTACTTC	CASSVDGTDEETQYF
-	12	TRBV29-1	many	TRBJ1-2	TGCAGCATCCGGAGACCTAACTATGGCTACACCTTC	CSIRRPNYGYTF
-	14	TRBV12-3/TRBV12-4	-	TRBJ2-7	TGTGCCAGCAGCCAACAGGGCCCTGGGGACACTCAGTACTTC	CASSQQGPGDTQYF
-	15	TRBV29-1	-	TRBJ1-1	TGCAGCGCTGTACTGCAGACAGGTACGAACACTGAAGCTTTCTTT	CSAVLQTGTNTEAFF
-	13	TRBV12-3/TRBV12-4	many	TRBJ1-5	TGTGCCAGCAGTTCGCAAAGCAATCAGCCCCAGCATTTT	CASSSQSNQPQHF